This is a list of T cell receptor beta chains from one sample in a study of regulatory T cells in long-lasting Graves disease. TCRdb re-derived calls from the multiplex PCR reads in MiXCR, one entry per CDR3 protein. The sample consists of some 410,000 distinct CDR3 sequences, about 16% of them appearing once. Another study also made use of these data, one on T cells in Graves' hyperthyroidism and ophthalmopathy.

Sample: peripheral blood mononuclear cells (PBMCs), taken at new diagnosis, from a patient treated with antithyroid drugs. Receptors were obtained from a woman between 25 and 40 years old with Graves disease. Each CDR3 is given with its conserved first and last residue. The D gene is left open where the match is weak. A row's size may be missing; if present it is once, few, many or a size class.

clone size: .; CDR3 length: 14; D gene: .; V gene: TRBV9; J gene: TRBJ1-3; CDR3 protein: CASSRGDSGNTIYF; CDR3 DNA: TGTGCCAGCAGTCGGGGTGACTCTGGAAACACCATATATTTT
clone size: many; CDR3 length: 15; D gene: .; V gene: TRBV6-1; J gene: TRBJ2-2; CDR3 protein: CASNRGSYNTGELFF; CDR3 DNA: TGTGCCAGCAATCGGGGGTCCTACAACACCGGGGAGCTGTTTTTT
clone size: many; CDR3 length: 12; D gene: .; V gene: TRBV2; J gene: TRBJ1-5; CDR3 protein: CASNREGQPQHF; CDR3 DNA: TGTGCCAGCAACAGGGAAGGTCAGCCCCAGCATTTT
clone size: .; CDR3 length: 13; D gene: .; V gene: TRBV10-1; J gene: TRBJ2-3; CDR3 protein: CASSESTRDTQYF; CDR3 DNA: TGCGCCAGCAGTGAGTCGACAAGAGATACGCAGTATTTT
clone size: many; CDR3 length: 14; D gene: .; V gene: TRBV20-1; J gene: TRBJ2-7; CDR3 protein: CSAARLIGAYEQYF; CDR3 DNA: TGCAGTGCAGCCCGGCTCATCGGAGCCTACGAGCAGTACTTC
clone size: many; CDR3 length: 15; D gene: .; V gene: TRBV20-1; J gene: TRBJ1-1; CDR3 protein: CSARSNRPEGTEAFF; CDR3 DNA: TGCAGTGCTAGATCAAACCGCCCCGAGGGGACTGAAGCTTTCTTT
clone size: .; CDR3 length: 18; D gene: TRBD1; V gene: TRBV10-2; J gene: TRBJ2-2; CDR3 protein: CASSVTGTGGVSTGELFF; CDR3 DNA: TGCGCCAGCAGTGTTACCGGGACAGGGGGCGTCTCCACCGGGGAGCTGTTTTTT
clone size: many; CDR3 length: 13; D gene: .; V gene: TRBV12-3/TRBV12-4; J gene: TRBJ1-2; CDR3 protein: CASSRVITYGYTF; CDR3 DNA: TGTGCCAGCAGTCGGGTAATAACTTATGGCTACACCTTC
clone size: many; CDR3 length: 16; D gene: .; V gene: TRBV7-8; J gene: TRBJ2-3; CDR3 protein: CASSLDPGLGEDTQYF; CDR3 DNA: TGTGCCAGCAGCTTAGATCCCGGCCTAGGGGAAGATACGCAGTATTTT
clone size: many; CDR3 length: 13; D gene: .; V gene: TRBV27; J gene: TRBJ2-6; CDR3 protein: CASSAGGANVLTF; CDR3 DNA: TGTGCCAGCAGCGCCGGTGGGGCCAACGTCCTGACTTTC
clone size: many; CDR3 length: 13; D gene: .; V gene: TRBV7-9; J gene: TRBJ2-7; CDR3 protein: CASGGTVSYEQYF; CDR3 DNA: TGTGCCAGCGGCGGGACAGTCTCCTACGAGCAGTACTTC
clone size: many; CDR3 length: 15; D gene: TRBD2; V gene: TRBV7-9; J gene: TRBJ2-1; CDR3 protein: CASSPGTSLGNEQFF; CDR3 DNA: TGTGCCAGCAGCCCCGGGACTAGCCTCGGCAATGAGCAGTTCTTC
clone size: many; CDR3 length: 16; D gene: .; V gene: TRBV27; J gene: TRBJ2-3; CDR3 protein: CASSSDFSPSTDTQYF; CDR3 DNA: TGTGCCAGCAGTTCGGACTTTAGCCCTAGCACAGATACGCAGTATTTT
clone size: .; CDR3 length: 15; D gene: TRBD1; V gene: TRBV28; J gene: TRBJ1-2; CDR3 protein: CASRYAGGGSYGYTF; CDR3 DNA: TGTGCCAGCAGGTACGCAGGGGGCGGCTCCTATGGCTACACCTTC
clone size: .; CDR3 length: 17; D gene: TRBD1; V gene: TRBV5-4; J gene: TRBJ2-2; CDR3 protein: CASSWMTGGGFSGELFF; CDR3 DNA: TGTGCCAGCAGCTGGATGACAGGGGGGGGGTTCTCAGGGGAGCTGTTTTTT
clone size: many; CDR3 length: 16; D gene: .; V gene: TRBV28; J gene: TRBJ1-5; CDR3 protein: CASSLWLRGLNQPQHF; CDR3 DNA: TGTGCCAGCAGTTTATGGCTGCGGGGGCTAAATCAGCCCCAGCATTTT
clone size: .; CDR3 length: 17; D gene: TRBD1; V gene: TRBV7-9; J gene: TRBJ2-3; CDR3 protein: CASSFLQGVPSTDTQYF; CDR3 DNA: TGTGCCAGCAGCTTTCTTCAGGGGGTGCCTAGCACAGATACGCAGTATTTT
clone size: many; CDR3 length: 15; D gene: .; V gene: TRBV4-3; J gene: TRBJ2-5; CDR3 protein: CASSSGDIDGETQYF; CDR3 DNA: TGCGCCAGCAGCAGCGGCGACATAGACGGAGAGACCCAGTACTTC
clone size: many; CDR3 length: 16; D gene: .; V gene: TRBV12-3/TRBV12-4; J gene: TRBJ1-1; CDR3 protein: CASIPWGFSLNTEAFF; CDR3 DNA: TGTGCCAGCATCCCGTGGGGGTTCTCCCTGAACACTGAAGCTTTCTTT
clone size: many; CDR3 length: 11; D gene: TRBD1; V gene: TRBV30; J gene: TRBJ2-1; CDR3 protein: CAWAGQGVQFF; CDR3 DNA: TGTGCCTGGGCTGGACAGGGAGTTCAGTTCTTC
clone size: many; CDR3 length: 16; D gene: TRBD2; V gene: TRBV6-1; J gene: TRBJ2-7; CDR3 protein: CASSPLSRDYSYEQYF; CDR3 DNA: TGTGCCAGCAGCCCTCTTTCACGGGACTACTCCTACGAGCAGTACTTC
clone size: .; CDR3 length: 17; D gene: TRBD2; V gene: TRBV9; J gene: TRBJ2-3; CDR3 protein: CASSVLVTGSGADTQYF; CDR3 DNA: TGTGCCAGCAGCGTATTAGTCACGGGGAGCGGGGCAGATACGCAGTATTTT
clone size: .; CDR3 length: 14; D gene: .; V gene: TRBV19; J gene: TRBJ1-1; CDR3 protein: CASKLLGRNTEAFF; CDR3 DNA: TGTGCCAGTAAGTTATTGGGTAGGAACACTGAAGCTTTCTTT
clone size: many; CDR3 length: 14; D gene: TRBD2; V gene: TRBV10-2; J gene: TRBJ2-5; CDR3 protein: CASSGLAGQETQYF; CDR3 DNA: TGCGCCAGCAGTGGTCTAGCGGGGCAAGAGACCCAGTACTTC
clone size: .; CDR3 length: 14; D gene: .; V gene: TRBV19; J gene: TRBJ2-3; CDR3 protein: CASSPGWSTDTQYF; CDR3 DNA: TGTGCCAGTAGTCCGGGCTGGAGCACAGATACGCAGTATTTT
clone size: many; CDR3 length: 18; D gene: .; V gene: TRBV7-8; J gene: TRBJ2-2; CDR3 protein: CASSRDRRGLSNTGELFF; CDR3 DNA: TGTGCCAGCAGCCGCGACCGTCGTGGTCTATCGAACACCGGGGAGCTGTTTTTT
clone size: many; CDR3 length: 14; D gene: TRBD1; V gene: TRBV20-1; J gene: TRBJ1-1; CDR3 protein: CSARDGTGIPEAFF; CDR3 DNA: TGCAGTGCTAGAGATGGGACAGGGATTCCTGAAGCTTTCTTT
clone size: many; CDR3 length: 16; D gene: .; V gene: TRBV5-5; J gene: TRBJ2-1; CDR3 protein: CASRGFLARISNEQFF; CDR3 DNA: TGTGCCAGCAGGGGATTTCTAGCGAGGATCAGCAATGAGCAGTTCTTC
clone size: many; CDR3 length: 12; D gene: TRBD1; V gene: TRBV28; J gene: TRBJ2-1; CDR3 protein: CASSLLRTGLFF; CDR3 DNA: TGTGCCAGCAGTTTATTACGGACAGGGCTGTTCTTC
clone size: .; CDR3 length: 15; D gene: .; V gene: TRBV12-3/TRBV12-4; J gene: TRBJ1-5; CDR3 protein: CASSLAEWRNQPQHF; CDR3 DNA: TGTGCCAGCAGTTTAGCGGAGTGGCGGAATCAGCCCCAGCATTTT
clone size: many; CDR3 length: 17; D gene: TRBD2; V gene: TRBV6-2/TRBV6-3; J gene: TRBJ2-1; CDR3 protein: CASSPGLAGGGSNEQFF; CDR3 DNA: TGTGCCAGCAGTCCGGGACTAGCGGGAGGAGGGAGCAATGAGCAGTTCTTC
clone size: few; CDR3 length: 14; D gene: .; V gene: TRBV10-3; J gene: TRBJ1-5; CDR3 protein: CAISEPGSGQPQHF; CDR3 DNA: TGTGCCATCAGTGAGCCAGGGAGTGGTCAGCCCCAGCATTTT
clone size: many; CDR3 length: 15; D gene: TRBD1; V gene: TRBV11-3; J gene: TRBJ1-1; CDR3 protein: CASSMGQGGETEAFF; CDR3 DNA: TGTGCCAGCAGCATGGGACAGGGTGGGGAAACTGAAGCTTTCTTT
clone size: many; CDR3 length: 15; D gene: TRBD2; V gene: TRBV7-3; J gene: TRBJ2-3; CDR3 protein: CASSRLAGVSSTQYF; CDR3 DNA: TGTGCCAGCAGCCGACTAGCGGGAGTGTCTAGTACGCAGTATTTT
clone size: many; CDR3 length: 16; D gene: TRBD2; V gene: TRBV5-1; J gene: TRBJ2-1; CDR3 protein: CASSPITSGSSNEQFF; CDR3 DNA: TGCGCCAGCAGCCCAATAACTAGCGGGAGTAGTAATGAGCAGTTCTTC
clone size: .; CDR3 length: 15; D gene: TRBD2; V gene: TRBV10-3; J gene: TRBJ2-1; CDR3 protein: CAARRREGLGNEQFF; CDR3 DNA: TGTGCCGCCCGTCGGCGGGAGGGCCTTGGGAATGAGCAGTTCTTC
clone size: many; CDR3 length: 17; D gene: .; V gene: TRBV9; J gene: TRBJ1-2; CDR3 protein: CASSVVPSTWSNYGYTF; CDR3 DNA: TGTGCCAGCAGCGTAGTTCCGTCGACCTGGTCTAACTATGGCTACACCTTC
clone size: .; CDR3 length: 14; D gene: .; V gene: TRBV7-9; J gene: TRBJ2-5; CDR3 protein: CASSLETRLGAQYF; CDR3 DNA: TGTGCCAGCAGCTTAGAAACCCGCCTTGGGGCCCAGTACTTC
clone size: .; CDR3 length: 13; D gene: .; V gene: TRBV29-1; J gene: TRBJ1-2; CDR3 protein: CSVEESRSYGYTF; CDR3 DNA: TGCAGCGTTGAAGAATCAAGGAGCTATGGCTACACCTTC
clone size: few; CDR3 length: 13; D gene: .; V gene: TRBV11-2; J gene: TRBJ1-2; CDR3 protein: CASSRQLGYGYTF; CDR3 DNA: TGTGCCAGCAGTCGTCAACTAGGGTATGGCTACACCTTC
clone size: .; CDR3 length: 12; D gene: .; V gene: TRBV6-1; J gene: TRBJ1-3; CDR3 protein: CASNDSGNTIYF; CDR3 DNA: TGTGCCAGCAATGACTCTGGAAACACCATATATTTT
clone size: many; CDR3 length: 16; D gene: TRBD2; V gene: TRBV5-6; J gene: TRBJ2-3; CDR3 protein: CASSPTSGLATDTQYF; CDR3 DNA: TGTGCCAGCAGCCCAACTTCGGGACTAGCGACAGATACGCAGTATTTT
clone size: many; CDR3 length: 14; D gene: .; V gene: TRBV7-2; J gene: TRBJ2-3; CDR3 protein: CASKWGSGTDTQYF; CDR3 DNA: TGTGCCAGCAAGTGGGGCTCTGGCACAGATACGCAGTATTTT
clone size: few; CDR3 length: 15; D gene: .; V gene: TRBV2; J gene: TRBJ1-4; CDR3 protein: CASKWSGASNEKLFF; CDR3 DNA: TGTGCCAGCAAGTGGTCGGGGGCATCTAATGAAAAACTGTTTTTT
clone size: .; CDR3 length: 15; D gene: TRBD2; V gene: TRBV19; J gene: TRBJ2-1; CDR3 protein: CASSIPGRAYNEQFF; CDR3 DNA: TGTGCCAGTAGTATACCCGGGAGGGCCTACAATGAGCAGTTCTTC
clone size: many; CDR3 length: 16; D gene: TRBD1; V gene: TRBV9; J gene: TRBJ2-3; CDR3 protein: CASSAYGDRGTDTQYF; CDR3 DNA: TGTGCCAGCAGCGCGTATGGGGACAGGGGCACAGATACGCAGTATTTT
clone size: many; CDR3 length: 14; D gene: .; V gene: TRBV20-1; J gene: TRBJ1-5; CDR3 protein: CSARRGANDQPQHF; CDR3 DNA: TGCAGTGCTAGACGGGGGGCCAATGATCAGCCCCAGCATTTT
clone size: few; CDR3 length: 15; D gene: .; V gene: TRBV6-2/TRBV6-3; J gene: TRBJ1-3; CDR3 protein: CASSYSGRAGNTIYF; CDR3 DNA: TGTGCCAGCAGTTACTCGGGCAGGGCTGGAAACACCATATATTTT
clone size: few; CDR3 length: 8; D gene: .; V gene: TRBV20-1; J gene: TRBJ1-1; CDR3 protein: CSADEAFF; CDR3 DNA: TGCAGTGCTGATGAAGCTTTCTTT